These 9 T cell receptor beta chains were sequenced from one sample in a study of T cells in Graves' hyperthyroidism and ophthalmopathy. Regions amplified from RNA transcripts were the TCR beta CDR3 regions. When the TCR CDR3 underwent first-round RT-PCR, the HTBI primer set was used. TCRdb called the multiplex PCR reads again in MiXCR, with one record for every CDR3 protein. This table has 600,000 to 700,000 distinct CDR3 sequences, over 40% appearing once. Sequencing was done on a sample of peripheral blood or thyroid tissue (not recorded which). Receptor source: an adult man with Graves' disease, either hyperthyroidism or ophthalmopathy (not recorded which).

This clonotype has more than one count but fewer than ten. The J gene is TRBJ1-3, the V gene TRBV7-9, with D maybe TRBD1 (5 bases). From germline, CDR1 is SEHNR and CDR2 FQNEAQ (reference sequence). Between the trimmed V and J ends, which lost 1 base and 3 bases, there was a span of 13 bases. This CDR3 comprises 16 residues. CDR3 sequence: CASSLGEGASGNTIYF. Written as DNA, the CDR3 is TGTGCCAGCAGCTTAGGAGAAGGGGCAAGTGGAAACACCATATATTTT.

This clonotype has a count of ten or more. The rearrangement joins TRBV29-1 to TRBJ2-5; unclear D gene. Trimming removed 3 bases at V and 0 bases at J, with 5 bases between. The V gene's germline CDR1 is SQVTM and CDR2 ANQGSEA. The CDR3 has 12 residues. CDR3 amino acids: CSVEGNQETQYF. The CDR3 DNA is TGCAGCGTTGAGGGGAACCAAGAGACCCAGTACTTC.

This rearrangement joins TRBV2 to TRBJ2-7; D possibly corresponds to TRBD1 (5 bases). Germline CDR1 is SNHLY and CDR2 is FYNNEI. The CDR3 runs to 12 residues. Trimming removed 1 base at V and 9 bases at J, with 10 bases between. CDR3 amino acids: CASSEVGQGQYF. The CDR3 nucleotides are TGTGCCAGCAGTGAAGTAGGTCAGGGGCAGTACTTC.

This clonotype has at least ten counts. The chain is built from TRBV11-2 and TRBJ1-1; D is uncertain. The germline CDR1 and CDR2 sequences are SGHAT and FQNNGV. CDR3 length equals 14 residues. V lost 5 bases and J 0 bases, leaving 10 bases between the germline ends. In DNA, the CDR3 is TGTGCCAGCAGCCGTCGCGAGATGAACACTGAAGCTTTCTTT. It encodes CASSRREMNTEAFF.

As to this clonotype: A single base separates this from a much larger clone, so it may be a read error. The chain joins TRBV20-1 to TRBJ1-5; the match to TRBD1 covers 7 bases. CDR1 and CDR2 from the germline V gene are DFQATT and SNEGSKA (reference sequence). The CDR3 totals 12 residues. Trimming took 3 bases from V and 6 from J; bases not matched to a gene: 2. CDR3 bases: TGCAGTGCTAGCTCAGGGGGTCAGCCCCAGCATTTT. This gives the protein CSASSGGQPQHF.

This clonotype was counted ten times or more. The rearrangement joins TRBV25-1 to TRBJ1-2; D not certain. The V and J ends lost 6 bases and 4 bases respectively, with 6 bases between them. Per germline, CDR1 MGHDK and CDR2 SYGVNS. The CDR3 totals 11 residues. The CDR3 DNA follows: TGTGCCAGCAGCTACAGCTATGGCTACACCTTC. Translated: CASSYSYGYTF.

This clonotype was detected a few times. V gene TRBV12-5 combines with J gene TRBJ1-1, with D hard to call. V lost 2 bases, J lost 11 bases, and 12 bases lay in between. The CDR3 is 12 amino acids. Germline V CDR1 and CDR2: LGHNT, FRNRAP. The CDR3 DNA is TGTGCTAGTGGTTTGTCCGGCCCTCGGGCTTTCTTT. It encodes CASGLSGPRAFF. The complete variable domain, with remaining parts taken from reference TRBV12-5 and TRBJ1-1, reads DARVTQTPRHKVTEMGQEVTMRCQPILGHNTVFWYRQTMMQGLELLAYFRNRAPLDDSGMPKDRFSAEMPDATLATLKIQPSEPRDSAVYFCASGLSGPRAFFGQGTRLTVV.

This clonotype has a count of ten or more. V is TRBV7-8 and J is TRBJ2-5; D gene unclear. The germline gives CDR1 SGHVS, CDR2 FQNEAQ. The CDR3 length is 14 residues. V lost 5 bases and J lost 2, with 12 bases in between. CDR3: CASSPRLPQETQYF. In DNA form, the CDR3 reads TGTGCCAGCAGCCCCCGCCTACCGCAAGAGACCCAGTACTTC. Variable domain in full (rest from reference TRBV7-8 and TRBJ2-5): GAGVSQSPRYKVAKRGQDVALRCDPISGHVSLFWYQQALGQGPEFLTYFQNEAQLDKSGLPSDRFFAERPEGSVSTLKIQRTQQEDSAVYLCASSPRLPQETQYFGPGTRLLVL.

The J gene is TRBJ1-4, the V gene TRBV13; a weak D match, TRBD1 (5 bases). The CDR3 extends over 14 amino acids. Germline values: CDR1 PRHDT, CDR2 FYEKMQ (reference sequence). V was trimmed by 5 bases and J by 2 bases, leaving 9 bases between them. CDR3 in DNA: TGTGCCAGCAGCATCGGGACCACTAATGAAAAACTGTTTTTT. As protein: CASSIGTTNEKLFF.